The 26 T cell receptor beta chains reported below all come from one sample, sequenced in a study of technical replicates of blood from four donors. Assay: immunoSEQ multiplex PCR; the TCRdb copy retains only in-frame clones and omits some. The sample records under 70,000 clones, 85% to 95% being singletons. The sample taken for sequencing was T cells isolated from PBMCs. The receptors were sampled from a human donor in good health.

This rearrangement joins TRBV2 to TRBJ1-3; 8 bases map to TRBD1. V lost 1 base to trimming and J lost 3 bases; unmatched junction nucleotides: 8. The CDR3 loop spans 17 amino acids. CDR1 and CDR2 from the germline V gene are SNHLY and FYNNEI. Written as DNA, the CDR3 is TGTGCCAGCAGTGAAGAGGGGACAGGAGGGTATGGAAACACCATATATTTT. Encoded protein: CASSEEGTGGYGNTIYF.

The chain recombines TRBV5-6 with TRBJ2-7; a weak D match, TRBD2 (6 bases). The CDR3 extends over 15 amino acids. Trimming took off 1 base at V and 0 bases at J, with 11 bases between the two ends. Germline-derived CDR1 and CDR2 are SGHDT and YYEEEE. The CDR3 nucleotides are TGTGCCAGCAGCTTGTTCAGCGGGCTCTCCTACGAGCAGTACTTC. Residues: CASSLFSGLSYEQYF. Combining the CDR3 with reference TRBV5-6 and TRBJ2-7 gives the whole variable domain DAGVTQSPTHLIKTRGQQVTLRCSPKSGHDTVSWYQQALGQGPQFIFQYYEEEERQRGNFPDRFSGHQFPNYSSELNVNALLLGDSALYLCASSLFSGLSYEQYFGPGTRLTVT.

This chain connects TRBV19 to TRBJ2-2; 8 bases map to TRBD1. CDR1 and CDR2 (germline): LNHDA, SQIVND (reference sequence). Unmatched junction bases numbered 6, after V lost 2 bases and J lost 7 bases. The CDR3 totals 15 residues. The CDR3 reads CASSILDRDNGELFF. The DNA for the CDR3 is TGTGCCAGTAGTATATTGGACAGGGACAACGGGGAGCTGTTTTTT.

The table lists this clone with a few counts. The chain joins TRBV2 to TRBJ1-1, with a tentative D call TRBD1 (6 bases). CDR1 and CDR2 (germline): SNHLY, FYNNEI. Trimming took 2 bases from V and 7 from J, leaving 17 bases between them. This CDR3 is 15 amino acids long. DNA of the CDR3: TGTGCCAGCAGTGAACTTCTGTTGACGGACAGTGAAGCTTTCTTT. Translating it yields CASSELLLTDSEAFF. Supplemented by reference TRBV2 and TRBJ1-1, the full variable domain reads EPEVTQTPSHQVTQMGQEVILRCVPISNHLYFYWYRQILGQKVEFLVSFYNNEISEKSEIFDDQFSVERPDGSNFTLKIRSTKLEDSAMYFCASSELLLTDSEAFFGQGTRLTVV.

V usage is TRBV5-6 and J usage is TRBJ1-2, with TRBD1 matching 9 bases. Germline CDR1 is SGHDT and CDR2 is YYEEEE. This CDR3 is 16 amino acids long. V was pared by 3 bases and J by 4 bases, with 10 bases of the junction left unmatched. CDR3 protein: CASSSWAQTGGYGYTF. In nucleotides, the CDR3 is TGTGCCAGCAGCTCCTGGGCACAGACAGGGGGCTATGGCTACACCTTC.

The rearrangement links TRBV28 to TRBJ1-5; TRBD1 is a possible D gene (5 bases). The CDR3 totals 17 residues. CDR1 and CDR2 (germline): MDHEN, SYDVKM. The ends were cut back, 1 base at V and 0 bases at J, with 13 bases in the middle. CDR3 bases: TGTGCCAGCAGTTTATTTGGTTGGGGGGATAGCAATCAGCCCCAGCATTTT. It translates to CASSLFGWGDSNQPQHF.

J is TRBJ2-7 and V is TRBV7-2; maybe TRBD2 (5 bases). This CDR3 spans 14 amino acids. Germline values: CDR1 SGHTA, CDR2 FQGNSA. Trimming left V 5 bases short and J 0 bases short, with 11 bases between. CDR3 region: CASSPGLFSYEQYF. The CDR3 region has the DNA TGTGCCAGCAGCCCCGGACTGTTCTCCTACGAGCAGTACTTC.

This sequence joins TRBV19 and TRBJ1-5; no clear D gene. Looked up from germline, CDR1 is LNHDA and CDR2 is SQIVND (reference sequence). This CDR3 is built from 16 residues. Deletions cut 8 bases from V and 0 bases from J, with 17 bases between. This CDR3 reads CASLTPRAGSNQPQHF. In DNA, the CDR3 is TGTGCCAGTTTAACCCCGCGGGCCGGTAGCAATCAGCCCCAGCATTTT. The whole variable domain, remainder taken from reference TRBV19 and TRBJ1-5, is DGGITQSPKYLFRKEGQNVTLSCEQNLNHDAMYWYRQDPGQGLRLIYYSQIVNDFQKGDIAEGYSVSREKKESFPLTVTSAQKNPTAFYLCASLTPRAGSNQPQHFGDGTRLSIL.

This sequence joins TRBV6-1 and TRBJ1-5; D remains unclear. Trimming took off 0 bases at V and 7 bases at J, with 13 bases between the two ends. Germline lookup yields CDR1 MNHNS and CDR2 SASEGT. This CDR3 region has 15 residues. The CDR3 here is CASSEAWEGGQPQHF. DNA of the CDR3: TGTGCCAGCAGTGAAGCATGGGAGGGAGGGCAGCCCCAGCATTTT.

This chain links TRBV4-1 with TRBJ2-1, with 8 positions matching TRBD1. Germline V gene lookup returns CDR1 MGHRA and CDR2 YSYEKL. The junction had 6 bases not matched to a gene; V was cut back by 4 bases and J by 4 bases. This CDR3 region has 15 residues. CDR3 amino acids: CASSPADRDYNEQFF. The CDR3 DNA is TGCGCCAGCAGCCCCGCGGACAGGGATTACAATGAGCAGTTCTTC.

J is TRBJ2-1 and V is TRBV14, with 14 bases matching TRBD2. The CDR3 consists of 19 residues. V lost 1 base, J lost 5 bases, and 10 bases stayed unmatched. The germline gives CDR1 SGHDN, CDR2 FVKESK. DNA of the CDR3: TGTGCCAGCAGCCAAGTAAGCTCCGGGACTAGCGGGAGCAACAATGAGCAGTTCTTC. Its translation is CASSQVSSGTSGSNNEQFF.

The chain carries TRBV13 and TRBJ1-1; D is uncertain. The CDR3 spans 15 residues. Between the trimmed V and J ends, which lost 6 bases and 0 bases, there was a span of 14 bases. Germline V gene lookup returns CDR1 PRHDT and CDR2 FYEKMQ (reference sequence). The chain's CDR3 is CASSLLFSMNTEAFF. CDR3 in DNA: TGTGCCAGCAGTTTACTATTTAGCATGAACACTGAAGCTTTCTTT.

The chain employs TRBV7-3 and TRBJ1-5; no firm D call. From germline, CDR1 is SGHTA and CDR2 FQGTGA. The CDR3 loop spans 13 amino acids. V was cut by 1 base and J by 7 bases, with 8 bases left in between. This CDR3 reads CASSLSHFQPQHF. CDR3 nucleotide sequence: TGTGCCAGCAGCTTAAGCCACTTCCAGCCCCAGCATTTT.

The chain links TRBV10-3 to TRBJ2-1; TRBD2 matches at 7 bases. V gave up 2 bases and J gave up 1 base; unmatched junction bases: 5. This CDR3 has 16 residues. The germline gives CDR1 ENHRY, CDR2 SYGVKD. The CDR3 spells CAISEGLAESYNEQFF. CDR3 nucleotides: TGTGCCATCAGTGAGGGGCTAGCGGAGTCCTACAATGAGCAGTTCTTC.

The chain links TRBV28 to TRBJ2-5, with 7 positions matching TRBD2. This CDR3 has 14 amino acids. V lost 3 bases to trimming and J lost 7 bases; unmatched junction nucleotides: 8. Looked up from germline, CDR1 is MDHEN and CDR2 is SYDVKM. As DNA, the CDR3 is TGTGCCAGCAGTTTCCTGCGGGAGTTGGGGACCCAGTACTTC. Its protein product is CASSFLRELGTQYF.

V usage is TRBV6-5 and J usage is TRBJ1-2; D unresolved. Germline CDR1 reads MNHEY; CDR2 reads SVGAGI. V lost 6 bases and J 5 bases, leaving 13 bases between the germline ends. CDR3 size: 13 residues. The CDR3 reads CASRTQATYGYTF. In DNA, the CDR3 is TGTGCCAGCAGAACGCAGGCTACATATGGCTACACCTTC.

This rearrangement joins TRBV28 to TRBJ1-5; 9 bases map to TRBD1. The trim removed 6 bases at V and 0 bases at J, leaving 3 bases unmatched. Germline lookup yields CDR1 MDHEN and CDR2 SYDVKM. The CDR3 runs to 15 residues. CDR3 in amino acids: CASRLQGASNQPQHF. The CDR3 bases are TGTGCCAGCAGACTACAGGGGGCTAGCAATCAGCCCCAGCATTTT. The full variable domain, with the rest looked up from reference TRBV28 and TRBJ1-5, is DVKVTQSSRYLVKRTGEKVFLECVQDMDHENMFWYRQDPGLGLRLIYFSYDVKMKEKGDIPEGYSVSREKKERFSLILESASTNQTSMYLCASRLQGASNQPQHFGDGTRLSIL.

The chain carries TRBV11-2 and TRBJ2-4; tentative D call: TRBD2 (6 bases). The CDR3 length is 14 residues. Trimming removed 1 base at V and 7 bases at J, with 11 bases between. Per the germline V gene, CDR1 is SGHAT and CDR2 is FQNNGV. The DNA for the CDR3 is TGTGCCAGCAGCTTAGTTGGAGGGGTCAACATTCAGTACTTC. It translates to CASSLVGGVNIQYF. The variable domain in full, completed from reference TRBV11-2 and TRBJ2-4, reads EAGVAQSPRYKIIEKRQSVAFWCNPISGHATLYWYQQILGQGPKLLIQFQNNGVVDDSQLPKDRFSAERLKGVDSTLKIQPAKLEDSAVYLCASSLVGGVNIQYFGAGTRLSVL.

CDR3 sequence reads: CASSMATSLRAGELFF. The CDR3 DNA follows: TGTGCCAGTAGTATGGCGACTAGCCTGAGGGCCGGGGAGCTGTTTTTT. V gene TRBV19 combines with J gene TRBJ2-2; 7 bases line up with TRBD2. Germline CDR1 LNHDA, CDR2 SQIVND (reference sequence). The CDR3 consists of 16 residues. V trimming: 3 bases; J trimming: 6 bases; junction bases outside the gene matches: 10. The variable domain in full, completed from reference TRBV19 and TRBJ2-2, reads DGGITQSPKYLFRKEGQNVTLSCEQNLNHDAMYWYRQDPGQGLRLIYYSQIVNDFQKGDIAEGYSVSREKKESFPLTVTSAQKNPTAFYLCASSMATSLRAGELFFGEGSRLTVL.

The chain recombines TRBV28 with TRBJ2-2; 10 positions match TRBD2. The germline CDR1 and CDR2 sequences are MDHEN and SYDVKM. This CDR3 spans 14 amino acids. Germline trimming cut 6 bases from V and 5 bases from J; bases unmatched to any gene: 3. The CDR3 DNA follows: TGTGCCAGCAGATTTAGCGGGAGGACCGGGGAGCTGTTTTTT. This translates into CASRFSGRTGELFF.

This rearrangement joins TRBV5-5 to TRBJ2-7; D may be TRBD2 (6 bases). CDR1 and CDR2 (germline): SGHKS, YYEKEE (reference sequence). The V and J ends lost 0 bases and 5 bases respectively, with 12 bases between them. The CDR3 runs 14 residues. CDR3 sequence (DNA): TGTGCCAGCAGCTTGGTCGTGGGAGGCAACGAGCAGTACTTC. As protein: CASSLVVGGNEQYF.

The chain has TRBV4-2 and TRBJ2-7; 9 positions agree with TRBD1. The germline V gene encodes CDR1 LGHNA and CDR2 YNFKEQ. With 0 bases clipped from V and 4 bases from J, the junction kept 4 bases outside the gene matches. The CDR3 runs to 15 residues. Here the CDR3 DNA reads TGTGCCAGCAGCCAAGAGATTGGACAGGGGTACGAGCAGTACTTC. Its protein is CASSQEIGQGYEQYF.

The chain combines TRBV10-3 with TRBJ2-3; 11 bases line up with TRBD2. The germline V gene has CDR1 ENHRY and CDR2 SYGVKD. Unmatched junction bases numbered 16, after V lost 6 bases and J lost 5 bases. This CDR3 has 18 amino acids. The CDR3 is CAISPGSLTSGKGDTQYF. CDR3 sequence (DNA): TGTGCCATCAGCCCAGGTTCTCTGACTAGCGGGAAAGGAGATACGCAGTATTTT.

This clone was found once. The V gene is TRBV7-8, the J gene TRBJ2-7, with 13 bases lining up with TRBD2. V lost 5 bases and J lost 2; bases outside the gene matches: 12. The CDR3 length is 18 residues. Per the germline V gene, CDR1 is SGHVS and CDR2 is FQNEAQ. CDR3 in DNA: TGTGCCAGCAGCCCGAGGACTAGCGGGAGAATCGTTGCCTACGAGCAGTACTTC. It translates to CASSPRTSGRIVAYEQYF.

This CDR3 reads CASNGLAGVGNEQFF. In DNA, the CDR3 is TGTGCCAGCAACGGACTAGCGGGAGTAGGCAATGAGCAGTTCTTC. The chain recombines TRBV9 with TRBJ2-1; 13 nucleotides agree with TRBD2. This CDR3 contains 15 residues. V lost 6 bases and J lost 6; bases outside the gene matches: 6. The V gene's germline CDR1 is SGDLS and CDR2 YYNGEE.

This clone showed up just once. J is TRBJ1-1 and V is TRBV6-1; no definite D call. The CDR3 is made up of 13 amino acids. The germline V gene encodes CDR1 MNHNS and CDR2 SASEGT. V dropped 4 bases and J dropped 0 bases, with 6 bases sitting between them. CDR3 DNA sequence: TGTGCCAGCAGTGTCAACATGAACACTGAAGCTTTCTTT. Its translation: CASSVNMNTEAFF.